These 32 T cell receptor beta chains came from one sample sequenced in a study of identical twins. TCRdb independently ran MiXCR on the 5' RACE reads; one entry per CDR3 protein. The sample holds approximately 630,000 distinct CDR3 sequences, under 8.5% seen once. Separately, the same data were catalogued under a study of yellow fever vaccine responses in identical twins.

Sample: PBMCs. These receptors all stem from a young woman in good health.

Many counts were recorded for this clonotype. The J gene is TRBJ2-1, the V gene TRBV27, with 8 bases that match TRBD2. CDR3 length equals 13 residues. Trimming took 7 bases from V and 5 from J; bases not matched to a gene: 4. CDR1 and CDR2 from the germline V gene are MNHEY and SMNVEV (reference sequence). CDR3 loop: CASTTGGNNEQFF. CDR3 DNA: TGTGCCAGCACCACGGGAGGGAACAATGAGCAGTTCTTC.

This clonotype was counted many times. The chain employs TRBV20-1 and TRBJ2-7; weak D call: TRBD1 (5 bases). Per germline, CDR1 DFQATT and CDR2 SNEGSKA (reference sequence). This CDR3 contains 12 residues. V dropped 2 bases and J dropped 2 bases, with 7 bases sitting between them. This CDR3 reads CSARQGPYEQYF. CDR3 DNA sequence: TGCAGTGCTAGACAGGGCCCCTACGAGCAGTACTTC.

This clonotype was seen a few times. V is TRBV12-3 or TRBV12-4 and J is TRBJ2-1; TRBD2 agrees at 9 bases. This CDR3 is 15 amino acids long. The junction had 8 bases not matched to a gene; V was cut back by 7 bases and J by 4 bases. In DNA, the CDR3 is TGTGCCAGCATCCTTGGGCTAGCGGGATACAATGAGCAGTTCTTC. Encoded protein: CASILGLAGYNEQFF.

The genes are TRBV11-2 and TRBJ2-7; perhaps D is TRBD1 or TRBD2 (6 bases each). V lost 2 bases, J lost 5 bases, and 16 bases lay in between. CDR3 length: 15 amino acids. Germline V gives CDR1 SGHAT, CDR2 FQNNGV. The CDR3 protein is CASSLWGALRNEQYV. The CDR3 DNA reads TGTGCCAGCAGCTTATGGGGGGCTCTGAGAAACGAGCAGTACGTC.

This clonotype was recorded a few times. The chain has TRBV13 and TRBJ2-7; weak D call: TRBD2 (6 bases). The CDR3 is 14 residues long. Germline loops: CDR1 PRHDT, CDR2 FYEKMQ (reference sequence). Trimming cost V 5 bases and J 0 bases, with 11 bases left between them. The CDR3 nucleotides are TGTGCCAGCAGCAAATCTAGCGACTCCTACGAGCAGTACTTC. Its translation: CASSKSSDSYEQYF.

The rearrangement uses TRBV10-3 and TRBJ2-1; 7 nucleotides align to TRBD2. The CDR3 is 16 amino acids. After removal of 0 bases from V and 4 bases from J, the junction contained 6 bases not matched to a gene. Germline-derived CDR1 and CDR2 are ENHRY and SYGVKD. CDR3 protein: CAISESQGLLYNEQFF. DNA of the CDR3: TGTGCCATCAGTGAGTCGCAGGGACTATTATACAATGAGCAGTTCTTC.

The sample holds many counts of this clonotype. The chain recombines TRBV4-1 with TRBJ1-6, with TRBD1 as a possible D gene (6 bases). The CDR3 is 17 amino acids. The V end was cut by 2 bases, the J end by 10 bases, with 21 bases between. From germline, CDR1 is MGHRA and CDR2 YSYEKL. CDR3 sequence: CASSQTSPDRFRSPLHF. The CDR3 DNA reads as TGCGCCAGCAGCCAAACCAGCCCCGACAGGTTTCGGTCACCCCTCCACTTT.

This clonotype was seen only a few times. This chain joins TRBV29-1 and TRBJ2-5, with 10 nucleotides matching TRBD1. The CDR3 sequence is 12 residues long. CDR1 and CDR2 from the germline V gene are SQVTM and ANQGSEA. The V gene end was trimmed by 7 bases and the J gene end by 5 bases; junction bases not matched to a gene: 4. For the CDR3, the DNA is TGCAGCGCATGGACAGGGGGGGAGACCCAGTACTTC. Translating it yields CSAWTGGETQYF.

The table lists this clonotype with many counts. The chain's CDR3 is CASSLEASGRIQFF. Here the CDR3 DNA reads TGTGCCAGCAGTTTAGAAGCTAGCGGGAGAATACAGTTCTTC. The V call is TRBV28, the J call TRBJ2-1; 10 nucleotides agree with TRBD2. V gave up 2 bases and J gave up 13 bases; unmatched junction bases: 8. Germline CDR1 reads MDHEN; CDR2 reads SYDVKM. This CDR3 contains 14 residues.

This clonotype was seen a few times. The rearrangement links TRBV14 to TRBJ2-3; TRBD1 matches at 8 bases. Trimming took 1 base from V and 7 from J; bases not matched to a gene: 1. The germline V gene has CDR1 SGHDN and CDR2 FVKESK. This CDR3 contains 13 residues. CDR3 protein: CASSQGTGNTQYF. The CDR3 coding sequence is TGTGCCAGCAGCCAAGGGACAGGGAATACGCAGTATTTT.

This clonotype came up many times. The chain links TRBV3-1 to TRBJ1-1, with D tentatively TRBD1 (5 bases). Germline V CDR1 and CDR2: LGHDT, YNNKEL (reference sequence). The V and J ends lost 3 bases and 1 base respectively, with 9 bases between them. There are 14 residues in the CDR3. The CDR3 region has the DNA TGTGCCAGCAGCCATCTCACAGGGAACACTGAAGCTTTCTTT. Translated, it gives CASSHLTGNTEAFF.

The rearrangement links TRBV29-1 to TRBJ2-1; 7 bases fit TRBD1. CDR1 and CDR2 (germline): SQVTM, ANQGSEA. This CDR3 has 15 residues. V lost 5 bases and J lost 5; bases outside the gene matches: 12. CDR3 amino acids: CSVSPGTAHHNEQFF. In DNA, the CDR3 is TGCAGCGTTTCCCCCGGGACAGCCCACCACAATGAGCAGTTCTTC.

The CDR3 nucleotides are TGCAGTGCTAGAGGCGCAGGGGGGTCTGAGCAGTTCTTC. Amino acid sequence: CSARGAGGSEQFF. The rearrangement links TRBV20-1 to TRBJ2-1; D may be TRBD1 (7 bases). V was clipped by 1 base and J by 9 bases, with 13 bases between them. The length of the CDR3 is 13 residues. Germline assignment: CDR1 DFQATT and CDR2 SNEGSKA (reference sequence).

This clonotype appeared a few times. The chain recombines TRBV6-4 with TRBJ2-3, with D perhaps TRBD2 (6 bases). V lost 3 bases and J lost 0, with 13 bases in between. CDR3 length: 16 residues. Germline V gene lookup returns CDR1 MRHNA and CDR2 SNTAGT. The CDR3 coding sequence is TGTGCCAGCAGTGAATCTCCGGGAGCTAGCACAGATACGCAGTATTTT. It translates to CASSESPGASTDTQYF.

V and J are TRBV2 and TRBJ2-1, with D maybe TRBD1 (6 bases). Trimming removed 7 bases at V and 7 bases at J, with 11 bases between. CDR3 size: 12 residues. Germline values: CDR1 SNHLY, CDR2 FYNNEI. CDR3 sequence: CASTAQGNEQFF. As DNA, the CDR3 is TGTGCCAGCACCGCACAGGGAAATGAGCAGTTCTTC.

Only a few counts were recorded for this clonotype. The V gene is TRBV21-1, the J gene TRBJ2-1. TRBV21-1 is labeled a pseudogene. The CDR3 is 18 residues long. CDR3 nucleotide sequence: TGTGCCAGCAGCAAAGGAGTGCGGCCAGGGAGCTCCTACAATGAGCAGTTCTTC. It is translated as CASSKGVRPGSSYNEQFF.

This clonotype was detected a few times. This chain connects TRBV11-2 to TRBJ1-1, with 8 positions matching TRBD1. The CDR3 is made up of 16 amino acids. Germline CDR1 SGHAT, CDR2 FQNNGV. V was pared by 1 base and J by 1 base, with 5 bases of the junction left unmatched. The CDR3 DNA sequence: TGTGCCAGCAGCTTAGCCGGGACAGGACAGAACACTGAAGCTTTCTTT. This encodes CASSLAGTGQNTEAFF.

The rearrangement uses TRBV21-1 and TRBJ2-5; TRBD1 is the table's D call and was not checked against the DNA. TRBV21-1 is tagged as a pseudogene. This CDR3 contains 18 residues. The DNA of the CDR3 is TGTGCCAGCAGCTCACCGGGACAGGGGGCGCCAAATGTGGAGACCCAGTACTTC. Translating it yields CASSSPGQGAPNVETQYF.

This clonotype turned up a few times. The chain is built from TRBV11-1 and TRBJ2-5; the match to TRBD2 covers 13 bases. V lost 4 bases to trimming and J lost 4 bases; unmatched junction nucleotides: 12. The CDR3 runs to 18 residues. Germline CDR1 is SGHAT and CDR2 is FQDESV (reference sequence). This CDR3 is CASSSGTSGIRGGETQYF. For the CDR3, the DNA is TGTGCCAGCAGCTCCGGGACTAGCGGGATTAGGGGAGGAGAGACCCAGTACTTC.

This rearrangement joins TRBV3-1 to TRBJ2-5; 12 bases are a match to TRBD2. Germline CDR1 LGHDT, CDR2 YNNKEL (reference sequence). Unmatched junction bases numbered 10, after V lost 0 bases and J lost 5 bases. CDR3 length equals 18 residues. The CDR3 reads CASSQERGLAGATETQYF. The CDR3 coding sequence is TGTGCCAGCAGCCAAGAAAGGGGACTAGCGGGTGCAACCGAGACCCAGTACTTC.

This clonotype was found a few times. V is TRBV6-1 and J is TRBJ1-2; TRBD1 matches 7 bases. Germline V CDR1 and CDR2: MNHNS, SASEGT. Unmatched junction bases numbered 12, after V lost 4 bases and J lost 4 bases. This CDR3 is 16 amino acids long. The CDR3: CASSANDRVIRYGYTF. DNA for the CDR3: TGTGCCAGCAGTGCCAATGACAGGGTCATTCGCTATGGCTACACCTTC.

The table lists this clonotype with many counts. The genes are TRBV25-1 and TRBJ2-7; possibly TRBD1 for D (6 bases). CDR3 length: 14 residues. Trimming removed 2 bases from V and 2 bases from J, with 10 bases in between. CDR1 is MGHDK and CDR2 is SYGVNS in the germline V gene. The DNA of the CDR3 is TGTGCCAGCAGTGAAAGCGGACAGACCTACGAGCAGTACTTC. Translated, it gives CASSESGQTYEQYF.

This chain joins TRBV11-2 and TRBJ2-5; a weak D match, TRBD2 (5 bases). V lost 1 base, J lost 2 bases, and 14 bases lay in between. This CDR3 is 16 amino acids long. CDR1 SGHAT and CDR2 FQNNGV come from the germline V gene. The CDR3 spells CASSLAGSVGQETQYF. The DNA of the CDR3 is TGTGCCAGCAGCTTAGCGGGGAGCGTGGGGCAAGAGACCCAGTACTTC.

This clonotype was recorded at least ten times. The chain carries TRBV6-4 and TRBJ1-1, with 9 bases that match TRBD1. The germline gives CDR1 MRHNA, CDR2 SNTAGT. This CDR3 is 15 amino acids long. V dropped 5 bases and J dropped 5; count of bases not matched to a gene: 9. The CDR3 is CASSPTGTGLTEAFF. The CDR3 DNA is TGTGCCAGCAGTCCCACCGGGACAGGGTTGACTGAAGCTTTCTTT.

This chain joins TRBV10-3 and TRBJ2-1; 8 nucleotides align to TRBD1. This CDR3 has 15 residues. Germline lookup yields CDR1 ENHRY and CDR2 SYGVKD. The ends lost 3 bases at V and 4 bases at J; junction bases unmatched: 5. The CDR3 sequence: CAISESTGEYNEQFF. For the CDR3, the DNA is TGTGCCATCAGTGAATCGACAGGGGAGTACAATGAGCAGTTCTTC.

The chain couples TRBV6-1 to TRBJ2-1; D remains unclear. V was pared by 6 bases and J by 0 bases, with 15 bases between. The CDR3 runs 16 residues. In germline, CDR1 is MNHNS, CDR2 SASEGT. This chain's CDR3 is CASSLMTPNSYNEQFF. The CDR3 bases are TGTGCCAGCAGCCTAATGACCCCTAACTCCTACAATGAGCAGTTCTTC.

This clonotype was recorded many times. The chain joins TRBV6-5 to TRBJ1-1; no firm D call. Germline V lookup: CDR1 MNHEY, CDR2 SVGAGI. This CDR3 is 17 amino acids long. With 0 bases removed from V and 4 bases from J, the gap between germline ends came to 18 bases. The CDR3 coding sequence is TGTGCCAGCAGTTACTCGGCCGGGGAGGGAGCTTTCACTGAAGCTTTCTTT. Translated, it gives CASSYSAGEGAFTEAFF.

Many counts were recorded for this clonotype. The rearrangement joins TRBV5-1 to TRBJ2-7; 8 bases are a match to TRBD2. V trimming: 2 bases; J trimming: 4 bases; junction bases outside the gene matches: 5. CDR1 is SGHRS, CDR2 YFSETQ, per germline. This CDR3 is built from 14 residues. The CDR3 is CASSLAGALYEQYF. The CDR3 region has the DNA TGCGCCAGCAGCTTAGCGGGAGCTTTGTACGAGCAGTACTTC.

CDR3 nucleotide sequence: TGCGCCAGCAGCCCGGACACAGACTACGAGCAGTACTTC. Its translation: CASSPDTDYEQYF. The genes are TRBV5-1 and TRBJ2-7, with D possibly TRBD1 on 5 matching bases. This CDR3 contains 13 residues. CDR1 SGHRS and CDR2 YFSETQ come from the germline V gene. Trimming stripped 4 bases from V and 3 bases from J, with 11 bases between.

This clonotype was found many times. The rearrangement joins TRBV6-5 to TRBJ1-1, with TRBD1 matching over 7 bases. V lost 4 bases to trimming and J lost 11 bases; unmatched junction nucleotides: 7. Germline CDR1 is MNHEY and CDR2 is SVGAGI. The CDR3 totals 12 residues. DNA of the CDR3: TGTGCCAGCAGTTCAGGGGGATCTTACGCTTTCTTT. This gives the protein CASSSGGSYAFF.

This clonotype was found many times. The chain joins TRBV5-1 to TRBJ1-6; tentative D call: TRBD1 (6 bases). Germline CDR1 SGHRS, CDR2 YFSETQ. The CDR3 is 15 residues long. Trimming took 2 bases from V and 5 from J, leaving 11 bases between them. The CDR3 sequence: CASSLLPGDNSPLHF. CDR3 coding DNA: TGCGCCAGCAGCTTACTGCCAGGGGATAATTCACCCCTCCACTTT.

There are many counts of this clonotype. The CDR3 region is CASSSHSGTGFNEQYF. For the CDR3, the DNA is TGTGCCAGCAGCTCGCATTCGGGGACAGGGTTCAACGAGCAGTACTTC. The chain is built from TRBV7-9 and TRBJ2-7; 9 bases fit TRBD1. Per germline, CDR1 SEHNR and CDR2 FQNEAQ (reference sequence). This CDR3 region has 16 residues. The V gene end was trimmed by 4 bases and the J gene end by 5 bases; junction bases not matched to a gene: 12.